This T cell receptor (beta chain) stems from a study of response to subunit inactivated influenza vaccine. Study-wide findings and caveats: It was suggested by the authors that few new T cells are recruited by each seasonal influenza vaccination.

Trimming removed 8 bases from V and 3 bases from J, with 12 bases in between. The CDR3 runs 13 residues. On this clonotype itself: Its cognate antigen is unknown.

TCRdb reanalysed the RT-PCR reads using MiXCR and keeps one entry per CDR3 protein. The table lists roughly 520,000 distinct CDR3 sequences, around 25% of them singletons. The rearrangement links TRBV12-3 or TRBV12-4 to TRBJ2-3; a possible D gene is TRBD2 (6 bases). This receptor was identified in a man aged 45 to 65 who received an inactivated influenza vaccine. Sequences were derived from CD4+ T cells sorted from PBMCs, sampled more than 4 days after vaccination. DNA of the CDR3: TGTGCCAGCGACGGGAGAAAAACAGATACGCAGTATTTT. Its protein product is CASDGRKTDTQYF.